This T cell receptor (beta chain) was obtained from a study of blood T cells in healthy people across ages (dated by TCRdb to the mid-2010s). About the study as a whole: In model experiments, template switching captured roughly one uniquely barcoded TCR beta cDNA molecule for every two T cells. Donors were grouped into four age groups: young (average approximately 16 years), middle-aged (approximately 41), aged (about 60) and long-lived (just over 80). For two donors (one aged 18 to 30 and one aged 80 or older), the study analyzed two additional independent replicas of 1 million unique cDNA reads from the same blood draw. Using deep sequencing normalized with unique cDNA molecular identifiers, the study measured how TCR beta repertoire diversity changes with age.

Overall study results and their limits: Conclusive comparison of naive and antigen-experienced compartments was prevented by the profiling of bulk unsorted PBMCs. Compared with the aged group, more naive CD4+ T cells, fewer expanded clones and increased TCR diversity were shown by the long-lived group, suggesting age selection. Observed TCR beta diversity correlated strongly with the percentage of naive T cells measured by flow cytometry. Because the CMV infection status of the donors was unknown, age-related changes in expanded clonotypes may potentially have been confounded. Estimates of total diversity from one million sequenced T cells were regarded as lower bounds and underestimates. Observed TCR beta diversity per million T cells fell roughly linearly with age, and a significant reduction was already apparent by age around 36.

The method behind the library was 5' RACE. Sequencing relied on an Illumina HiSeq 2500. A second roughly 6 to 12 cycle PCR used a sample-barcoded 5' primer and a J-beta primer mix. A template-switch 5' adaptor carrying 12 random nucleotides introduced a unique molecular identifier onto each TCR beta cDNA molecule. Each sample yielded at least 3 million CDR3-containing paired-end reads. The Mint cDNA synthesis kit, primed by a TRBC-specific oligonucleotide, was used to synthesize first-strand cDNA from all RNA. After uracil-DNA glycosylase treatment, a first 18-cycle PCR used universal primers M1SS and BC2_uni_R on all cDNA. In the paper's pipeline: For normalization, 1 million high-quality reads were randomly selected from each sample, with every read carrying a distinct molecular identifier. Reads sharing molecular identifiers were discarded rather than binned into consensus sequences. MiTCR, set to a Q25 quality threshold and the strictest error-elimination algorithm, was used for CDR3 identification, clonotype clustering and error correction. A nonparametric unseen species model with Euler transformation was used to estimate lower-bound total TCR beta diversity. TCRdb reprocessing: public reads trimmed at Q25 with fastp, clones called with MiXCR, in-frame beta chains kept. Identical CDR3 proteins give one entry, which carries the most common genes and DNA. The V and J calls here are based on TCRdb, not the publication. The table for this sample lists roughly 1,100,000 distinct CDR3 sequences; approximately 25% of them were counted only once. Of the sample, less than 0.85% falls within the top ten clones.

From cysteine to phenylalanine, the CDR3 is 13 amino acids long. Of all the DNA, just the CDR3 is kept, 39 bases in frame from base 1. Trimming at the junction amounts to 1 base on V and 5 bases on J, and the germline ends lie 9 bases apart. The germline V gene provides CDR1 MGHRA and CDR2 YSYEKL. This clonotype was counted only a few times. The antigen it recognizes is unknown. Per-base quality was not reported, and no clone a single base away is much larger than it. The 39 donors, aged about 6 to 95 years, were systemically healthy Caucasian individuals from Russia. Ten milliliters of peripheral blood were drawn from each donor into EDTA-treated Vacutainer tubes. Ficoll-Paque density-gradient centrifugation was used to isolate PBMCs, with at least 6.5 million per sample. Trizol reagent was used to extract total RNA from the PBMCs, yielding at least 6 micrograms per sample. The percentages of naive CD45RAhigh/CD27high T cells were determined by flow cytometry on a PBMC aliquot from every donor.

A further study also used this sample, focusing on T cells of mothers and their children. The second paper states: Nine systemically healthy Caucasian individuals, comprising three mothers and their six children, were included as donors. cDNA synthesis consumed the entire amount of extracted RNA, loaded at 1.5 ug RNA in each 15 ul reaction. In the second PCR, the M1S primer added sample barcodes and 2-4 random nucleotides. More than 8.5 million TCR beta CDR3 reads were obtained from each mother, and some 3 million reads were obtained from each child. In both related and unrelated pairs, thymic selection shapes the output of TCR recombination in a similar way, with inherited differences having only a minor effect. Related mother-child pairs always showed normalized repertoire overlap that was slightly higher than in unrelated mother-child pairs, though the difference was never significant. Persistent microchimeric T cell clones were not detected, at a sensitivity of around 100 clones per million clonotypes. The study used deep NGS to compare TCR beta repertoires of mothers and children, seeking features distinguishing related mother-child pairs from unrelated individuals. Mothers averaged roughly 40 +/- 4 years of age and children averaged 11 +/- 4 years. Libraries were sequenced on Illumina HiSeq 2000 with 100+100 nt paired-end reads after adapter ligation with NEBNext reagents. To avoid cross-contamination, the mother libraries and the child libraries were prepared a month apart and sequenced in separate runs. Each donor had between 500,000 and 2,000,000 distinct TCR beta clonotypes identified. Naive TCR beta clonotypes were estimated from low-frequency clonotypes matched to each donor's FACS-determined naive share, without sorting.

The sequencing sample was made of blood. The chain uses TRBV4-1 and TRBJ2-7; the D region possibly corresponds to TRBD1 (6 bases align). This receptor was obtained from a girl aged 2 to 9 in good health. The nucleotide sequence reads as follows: TGCGCCAGCAGCCAAGTTGAGGGGGACGAGCAGTACTTC. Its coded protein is CASSQVEGDEQYF.